This T cell receptor (beta chain) was captured in a study of blood T cell repertoires in COVID-19. For the study at large: Sites in the United States, Italy and Spain provided acute and convalescent COVID-19 samples. PBMCs, B-cell-depleted T cells, or T cells were the source of the cDNA or gDNA that made up the material.

The germline V gene encodes CDR1 LGHNA and CDR2 YNFKEQ. The CDR3 contains 16 residues. With 1 base removed from V and 4 bases from J, the gap between germline ends came to 15 bases. Authors' processing steps: From reference gene primer amplification, estimates of nucleated cell counts were derived. Clones were sequenced by immunoSEQ multiplex PCR, and TCRdb holds only the in-frame ones, with some missing. The D gene and trimming were derived from the DNA, and the V and J assignments and clone size from that table. The sample includes hundreds of thousands of clones, about 89% of them seen just once. Input material: peripheral blood. V gene TRBV4-2 combines with J gene TRBJ2-3, with D perhaps matching TRBD2 (6 bases). This TCR came from a woman in her sixties or seventies who had recovered from COVID-19. The chain's CDR3 is CASSQVAGRWADTQYF. The CDR3 DNA sequence: TGTGCCAGCAGCCAAGTTGCAGGGAGGTGGGCAGATACGCAGTATTTT.